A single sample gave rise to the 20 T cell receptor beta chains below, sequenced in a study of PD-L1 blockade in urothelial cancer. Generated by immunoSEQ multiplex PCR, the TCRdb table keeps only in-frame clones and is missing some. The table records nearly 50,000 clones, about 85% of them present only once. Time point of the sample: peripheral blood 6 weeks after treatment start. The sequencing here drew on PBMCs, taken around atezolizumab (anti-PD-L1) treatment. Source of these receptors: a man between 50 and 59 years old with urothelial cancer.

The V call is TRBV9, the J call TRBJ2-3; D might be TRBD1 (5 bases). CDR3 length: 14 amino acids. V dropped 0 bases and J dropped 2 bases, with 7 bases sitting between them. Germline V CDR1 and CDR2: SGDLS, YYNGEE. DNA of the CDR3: TGTGCCAGCAGCGTAGAGGGGAACACAGATACGCAGTATTTT. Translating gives CASSVEGNTDTQYF. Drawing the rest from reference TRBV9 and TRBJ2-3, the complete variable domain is DSGVTQTPKHLITATGQRVTLRCSPRSGDLSVYWYQQSLDQGLQFLIQYYNGEERAKGNILERFSAQQFPDLHSELNLSSLELGDSALYFCASSVEGNTDTQYFGPGTRLTVL.

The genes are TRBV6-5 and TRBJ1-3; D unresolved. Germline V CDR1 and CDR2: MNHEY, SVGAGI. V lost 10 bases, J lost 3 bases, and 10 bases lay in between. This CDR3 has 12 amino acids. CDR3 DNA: TGTGCCACCTTGTCCTTTGGAAACACCATATATTTT. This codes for CATLSFGNTIYF.

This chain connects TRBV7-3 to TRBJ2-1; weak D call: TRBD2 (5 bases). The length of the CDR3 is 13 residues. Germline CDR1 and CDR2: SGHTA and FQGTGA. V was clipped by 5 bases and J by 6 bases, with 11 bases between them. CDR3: CASSNGLTNEQFF. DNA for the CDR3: TGTGCCAGCAGCAACGGACTTACCAATGAGCAGTTCTTC.

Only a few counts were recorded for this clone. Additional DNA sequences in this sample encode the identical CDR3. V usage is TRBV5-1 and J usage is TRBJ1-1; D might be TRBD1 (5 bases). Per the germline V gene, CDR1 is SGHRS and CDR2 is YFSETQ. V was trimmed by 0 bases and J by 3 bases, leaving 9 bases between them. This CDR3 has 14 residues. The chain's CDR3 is CASSLAQGYTEAFF. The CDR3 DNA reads TGCGCCAGCAGCTTGGCCCAGGGTTACACTGAAGCTTTCTTT.

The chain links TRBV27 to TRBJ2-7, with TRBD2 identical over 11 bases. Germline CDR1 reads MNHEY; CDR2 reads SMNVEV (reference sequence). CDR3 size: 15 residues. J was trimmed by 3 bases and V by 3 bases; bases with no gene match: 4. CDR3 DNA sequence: TGTGCCAGCAGTTTCCTAGCGGGGGGCCTCTACGAGCAGTACTTC. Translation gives CASSFLAGGLYEQYF.

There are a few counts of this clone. In DNA, the CDR3 is TGTGCCAGCAGCTTAGCGCGGGGACTAACGACAGATACGCAGTATTTT. It yields the protein CASSLARGLTTDTQYF. V and J are TRBV7-8 and TRBJ2-3, with TRBD2 matching 7 bases. The junction had 6 bases not matched to a gene; V was cut back by 0 bases and J by 3 bases. From germline, CDR1 is SGHVS and CDR2 FQNEAQ. CDR3 length: 16 amino acids.

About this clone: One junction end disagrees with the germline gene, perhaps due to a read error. CDR3 amino acids: CASSQLGQNSRTRGAVF. The CDR3 coding sequence is TGCGCCAGCAGTCAACTCGGACAGAACTCCCGGACTCGGGGAGCTGTTTTT. V gene TRBV23-1 combines with J gene TRBJ2-2; D may be TRBD1 (6 bases). TRBV23-1 is labeled an ORF, and its function is uncertain. The CDR3 extends over 17 amino acids.

The chain's CDR3 is CAISPTGMKNYGYTF. In nucleotides, the CDR3 is TGTGCCATCAGTCCGACAGGGATGAAGAACTATGGCTACACCTTC. This rearrangement joins TRBV10-3 to TRBJ1-2, with 7 bases aligning to TRBD1. Unmatched junction bases numbered 8, after V lost 5 bases and J lost 2 bases. Per the germline V gene, CDR1 is ENHRY and CDR2 is SYGVKD. The CDR3 extends over 15 amino acids.

The CDR3 sequence is CASSTGTGPATQYF. CDR3 nucleotides: TGTGCCAGTAGTACCGGGACAGGGCCTGCGACCCAGTACTTC. V and J are TRBV19 and TRBJ2-5; TRBD1 agrees at 9 bases. CDR3 size: 14 residues. Per germline, CDR1 LNHDA and CDR2 SQIVND (reference sequence). The junction had 7 bases not matched to a gene; V was cut back by 4 bases and J by 7 bases. The full variable domain, with the rest looked up from reference TRBV19 and TRBJ2-5, is DGGITQSPKYLFRKEGQNVTLSCEQNLNHDAMYWYRQDPGQGLRLIYYSQIVNDFQKGDIAEGYSVSREKKESFPLTVTSAQKNPTAFYLCASSTGTGPATQYFGPGTRLLVL.

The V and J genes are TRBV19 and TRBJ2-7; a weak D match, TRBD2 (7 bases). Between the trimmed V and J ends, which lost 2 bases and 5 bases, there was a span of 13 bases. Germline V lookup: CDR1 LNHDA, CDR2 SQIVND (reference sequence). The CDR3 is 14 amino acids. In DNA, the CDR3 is TGTGCCAGTAGTATAACGGGGGGCCAGAACGAGCAGTACTTC. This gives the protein CASSITGGQNEQYF.

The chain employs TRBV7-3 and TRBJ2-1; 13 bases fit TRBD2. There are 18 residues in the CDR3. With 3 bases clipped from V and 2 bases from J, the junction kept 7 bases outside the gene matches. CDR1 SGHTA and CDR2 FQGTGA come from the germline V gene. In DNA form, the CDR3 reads TGTGCCAGCAGCTTGGGACGACTAGCGGGGGGTCCCTACAATGAGCAGTTCTTC. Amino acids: CASSLGRLAGGPYNEQFF.

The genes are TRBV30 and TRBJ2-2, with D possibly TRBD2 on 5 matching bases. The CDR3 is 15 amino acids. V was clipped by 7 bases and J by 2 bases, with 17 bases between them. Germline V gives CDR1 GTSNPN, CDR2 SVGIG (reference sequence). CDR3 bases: TGTGCCTCGGTCCAAGGACTGCAAAACACCGGGGAGCTGTTTTTT. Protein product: CASVQGLQNTGELFF.

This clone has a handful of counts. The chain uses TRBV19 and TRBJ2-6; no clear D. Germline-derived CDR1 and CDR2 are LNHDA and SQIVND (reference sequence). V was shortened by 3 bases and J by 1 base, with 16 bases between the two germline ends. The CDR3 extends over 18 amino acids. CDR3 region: CASSIPKAGSSGANVLTF. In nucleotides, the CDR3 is TGTGCCAGTAGTATCCCCAAGGCAGGATCGTCTGGGGCCAACGTCCTGACTTTC. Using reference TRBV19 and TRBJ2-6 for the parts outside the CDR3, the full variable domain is DGGITQSPKYLFRKEGQNVTLSCEQNLNHDAMYWYRQDPGQGLRLIYYSQIVNDFQKGDIAEGYSVSREKKESFPLTVTSAQKNPTAFYLCASSIPKAGSSGANVLTFGAGSRLTVL.

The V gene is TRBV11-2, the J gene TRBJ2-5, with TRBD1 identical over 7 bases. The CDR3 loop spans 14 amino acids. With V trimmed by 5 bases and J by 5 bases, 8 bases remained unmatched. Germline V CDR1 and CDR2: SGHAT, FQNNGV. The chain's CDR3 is CASSPLQGRETQYF. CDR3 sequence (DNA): TGTGCCAGCAGCCCATTACAGGGGCGGGAGACCCAGTACTTC.

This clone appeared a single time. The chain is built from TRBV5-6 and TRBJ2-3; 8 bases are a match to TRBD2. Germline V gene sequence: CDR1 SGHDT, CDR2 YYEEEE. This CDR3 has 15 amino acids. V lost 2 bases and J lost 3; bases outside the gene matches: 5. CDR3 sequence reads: CASSFERGMTDTQYF. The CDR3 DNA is TGTGCCAGCAGCTTCGAGCGGGGGATGACAGATACGCAGTATTTT.

The CDR3 sequence: CASSYGGRQGRDEQFF. CDR3 DNA sequence: TGTGCCAGCTCATATGGGGGCAGACAGGGAAGGGATGAGCAGTTCTTC. The V call is TRBV18, the J call TRBJ2-1, with TRBD1 matching over 7 bases. This CDR3 comprises 16 residues. V lost 5 bases, J lost 8 bases, and 15 bases stayed unmatched. Germline lookup yields CDR1 KGHSH and CDR2 LQKENI.

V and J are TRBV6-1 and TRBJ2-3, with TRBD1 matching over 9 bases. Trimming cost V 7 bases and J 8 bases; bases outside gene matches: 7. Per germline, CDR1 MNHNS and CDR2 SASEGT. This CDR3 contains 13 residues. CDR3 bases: TGTGCCAGCATAGGACAGGGGAAAGGTACGCAGTATTTT. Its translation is CASIGQGKGTQYF.

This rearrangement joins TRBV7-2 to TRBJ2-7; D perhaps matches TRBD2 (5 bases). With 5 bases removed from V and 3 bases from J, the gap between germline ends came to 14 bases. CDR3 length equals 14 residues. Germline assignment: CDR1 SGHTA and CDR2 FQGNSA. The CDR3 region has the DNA TGTGCCAGCAGCCCCCGGTCACGGGACTACGAGCAGTACTTC. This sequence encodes CASSPRSRDYEQYF.

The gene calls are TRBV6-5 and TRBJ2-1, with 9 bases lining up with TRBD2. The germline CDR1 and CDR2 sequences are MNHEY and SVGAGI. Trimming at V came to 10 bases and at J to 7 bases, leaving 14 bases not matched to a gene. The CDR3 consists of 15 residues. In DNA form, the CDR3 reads TGTGCCACCCATCGGGGACTAGCCCCCGGGAATGAGCAGTTCTTC. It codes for CATHRGLAPGNEQFF.

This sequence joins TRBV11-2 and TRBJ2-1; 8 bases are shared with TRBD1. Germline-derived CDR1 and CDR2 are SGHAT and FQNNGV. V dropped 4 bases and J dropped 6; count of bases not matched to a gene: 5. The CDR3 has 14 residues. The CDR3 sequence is CASSWDRLGNEQFF. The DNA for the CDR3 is TGTGCCAGCAGCTGGGACAGGCTGGGCAATGAGCAGTTCTTC.